The rows below give T cell receptor beta chains drawn from one sample of a study of T cell responses to AZD1222 COVID-19 vaccine. TCRdb's copy holds only in-frame clones and misses some; the assay was immunoSEQ multiplex PCR. There are about 130,000 clones in the sample; 90% occur only once, and nearly 4.5% lies in the top ten. Sequencing used peripheral blood, obtained on day 0 of MenACWY control vaccination. Every receptor here comes from an adult in good health. Each CDR3 is given with its conserved first and last residue. A D gene is named only where the DNA matches it firmly. A clone size is listed for some rows: how often the clone was seen (once, few, many), or a class if it is expanded.

clone_size d_call j_call cdr3_length v_call cdr3_nt cdr3_aa
- - TRBJ1-6 18 TRBV7-2 TGTGCCAGCAGCTTGATAAAACCTGGGGGCAGCTTAGGGGCACCCCTCCACTTT CASSLIKPGGSLGAPLHF
- - TRBJ2-1 14 TRBV6-2/TRBV6-3 TGTGCCAGCAGTTACGGCAAGGGATTTAATGAGCAGTTCTTC CASSYGKGFNEQFF
- TRBD2 TRBJ2-1 17 TRBV28 TGTGCCAGCAGGAGCCCTTGGACTAGCGGGTTTAACAATGAGCAGTTCTTC CASRSPWTSGFNNEQFF
- - TRBJ1-5 16 TRBV5-3 TGTGCCAGAAGCCTATTTTCAGGTGGTAGCAATCAGCCCCAGCATTTT CARSLFSGGSNQPQHF
- - TRBJ1-3 15 TRBV30 TGTGCCTGGAGGTCAGGGGTAAGCTCTGGAAACACCATATATTTT CAWRSGVSSGNTIYF
- - TRBJ1-4 15 TRBV18 TGTGCCAGCTCAAGGAACCGGGACAAGAATGAAAAACTGTTTTTT CASSRNRDKNEKLFF
- - TRBJ1-5 14 TRBV2 TGTGCCAGCAGTGAAATCGGCCGGGGTGGGCCCCAGCATTTT CASSEIGRGGPQHF
- - TRBJ2-7 14 TRBV6-5 TGTGCCAGCAGTTCGAGGGGCTCTATCTACGAGCAGTACTTC CASSSRGSIYEQYF
- - TRBJ2-5 12 TRBV6-5 TGTGCCAGCAAGCCAATACCAGAGACCCAGTACTTC CASKPIPETQYF
- TRBD2 TRBJ2-5 15 TRBV7-2 TGTGCCAGCAGTTCTAGCGGGGTTGCCCGGGAGACCCAGTACTTC CASSSSGVARETQYF
- - TRBJ1-1 15 TRBV6-5 TGTGCCAGCAGCGAGGAAACAGGGATGAACACTGAAGCTTTCTTT CASSEETGMNTEAFF
- - TRBJ1-3 16 TRBV25-1 TGTGCCAGCAGTGAATCCTGGACACTCTCTGGAAACACCATATATTTT CASSESWTLSGNTIYF
- TRBD2 TRBJ2-7 16 TRBV6-5 TGTGCCAGCAGTTCTGGACTAGCGGGACTAACCTACGAGCAGTACTTC CASSSGLAGLTYEQYF
- - TRBJ1-1 15 TRBV11-1 TGTGCCAGCAGCTTAGTGGACTCCCCTTTTACTGAAGCTTTCTTT CASSLVDSPFTEAFF
few - TRBJ2-1 15 TRBV18 TGTGCCAGCTCACCCATACAGCCCCTCTACAATGAGCAGTTCTTC CASSPIQPLYNEQFF
- - TRBJ2-5 13 TRBV5-1 TGCGCCAGCAGCTTGGCCCTAGAAGAGACCCAGTACTTC CASSLALEETQYF
- - TRBJ2-7 12 TRBV28 TGTGCCAGCACCTCTGACTTCTACGAGCAGTACTTC CASTSDFYEQYF
- TRBD1 TRBJ1-1 17 TRBV18 TGTGCCAGCTCACCAACAGGGGGCCCCTCAACGGACACTGAAGCTTTCTTT CASSPTGGPSTDTEAFF
- - TRBJ2-2 13 TRBV6-5 TGTGCCAGCTCCGGATTCTTTGGCGGGGAGCTGTTTTTT CASSGFFGGELFF
- - TRBJ1-1 15 TRBV11-2 TGTGCCAGCAGCTTATTGGTCAGCATGAACACTGAAGCTTTCTTT CASSLLVSMNTEAFF
- - TRBJ2-5 15 TRBV30 TGTGCCTGGAGTCCCCCGGTTAGCTCCGGGGAGACCCAGTACTTC CAWSPPVSSGETQYF
- - TRBJ1-2 13 TRBV6-5 TGTGCCAGCGACGAGAAGGGGAACTATGGCTACACCTTC CASDEKGNYGYTF
- - TRBJ1-4 14 TRBV30 TGTGCCTGGAGTCGGGGTAACGGTAATGAAAAACTGTTTTTT CAWSRGNGNEKLFF
- TRBD2 TRBJ2-3 15 TRBV25-1 TGTGCCAGCAGTGAACTGGGAGGGAGAACAGATACGCAGTATTTT CASSELGGRTDTQYF
- - TRBJ1-1 9 TRBV27 TGTGCCAGCCGAGTTTCAGCTTTCTTT CASRVSAFF
- TRBD2 TRBJ2-1 14 TRBV11-2 TGTGCCAGCAGCTTGACTAGCGGGAGGGCCGGGCAGTTCTTC CASSLTSGRAGQFF
once - TRBJ1-4 13 TRBV4-2 TGTGCCAGCAGCCAATGGACCGATGAAAAACTGTTTTTT CASSQWTDEKLFF
- TRBD1 TRBJ1-6 18 TRBV7-9 TGTGCCAGCAGCTTAGATGAGGACAGGGTGCTGGCAGGGTCACCCCTCCACTTT CASSLDEDRVLAGSPLHF
- TRBD1 TRBJ1-6 13 TRBV28 TGTGCGGGGGGACAGGGGTATAATTCACCCCTCCACTTT CAGGQGYNSPLHF
- - TRBJ2-4 15 TRBV7-9 TGTGCCAGCAGCTCACCGGGCTACGGAGAAAACATTCAGTACTTC CASSSPGYGENIQYF
- - TRBJ2-1 15 TRBV24-1 TGTGCCACCAGTGCTCCGTTTAGGTCCCACAATGAGCAGTTCTTC CATSAPFRSHNEQFF
- - TRBJ2-7 16 TRBV21-1 TGTGCCAGCAGCCCCCGCATAGGGGAGACGTTTTACGAGCAGTACTTC CASSPRIGETFYEQYF
- TRBD2 TRBJ2-3 16 TRBV9 TGTGCCAGCAGCGGCTGGGGGGGGACTACCACAGATACGCAGTATTTT CASSGWGGTTTDTQYF
- - TRBJ2-7 13 TRBV12-3/TRBV12-4 TGTGCCAGCAGTTTTGGTTCAGGGCTCGAGCAGTACTTC CASSFGSGLEQYF
- TRBD2 TRBJ2-5 15 TRBV6-1 TGTGCCAGCAGTGAACTAGCGGGAGGGCAAGAGACCCAGTACTTC CASSELAGGQETQYF
- - TRBJ2-7 10 TRBV29-1 TGCAGCGTTGACCAGGGCGAGCAGTACTTC CSVDQGEQYF
- - TRBJ1-5 12 TRBV28 TGTGCCAGCACCAGGGGTAATCAGCCCCAGCATTTT CASTRGNQPQHF
- - TRBJ1-1 15 TRBV6-5 TGTGCCAGCAGTTACCTCCCGGGGTTAAACACTGAAGCTTTCTTT CASSYLPGLNTEAFF
- - TRBJ1-1 13 TRBV12-3/TRBV12-4 TGTGCCAGCAGTTTGGGATTTTCCACTGAAGCTTTCTTT CASSLGFSTEAFF